This T cell receptor (beta chain) comes out of a study of CD4 T cells in relation to SARS-CoV-2 and coronaviruses. At the level of the study: PBMCs were cultured with antigen for roughly 10 days before TCR beta sequencing. Crossreactive spike epitopes shared across donors were mapped to their HLA restriction.

This clone was picked up a small number of times. Its specificity is unknown. The unexposed donors gave CD4+ T cells in about 2010-2018, prior to COVID-19. CD4+ T cells were isolated from the cells after about 11 days of culture. Testing used SARS-CoV-2 S/N and four cold-coronavirus spikes on unexposed-donor CD4+ T cells, cells permitting. The germline V and J ends were trimmed by 4 bases and 4 bases, with 6 bases remaining between them. CDR3 size: 12 residues. Germline assignment: CDR1 SGHDT and CDR2 YYEEEE. Profiled with immunoSEQ multiplex PCR; TCRdb holds only in-frame clones, not every one. The table lists just over 15,000 clones, roughly 78% of them singletons.

This chain joins TRBV5-6 and TRBJ1-3, with D unresolved. This TCR came from a human donor in good health. What was sequenced was CD4+ T cells from PBMCs, cultured in vitro. The CDR3 coding sequence is TGTGCCAGCAGCCCGCCAGGAAACACCATATATTTT. This codes for CASSPPGNTIYF.